Detailed here is one T cell receptor (beta chain). This clone has a single count. Its antigen specificity is not known. No quality values exist for individual bases; no much larger clone is one base distant. One collaborating source in Seattle enrolled patients while the patients were actively infected and followed the patients over time throughout the course of disease. Each collaborating institution followed its own protocols to collect whole blood in K2EDTA tubes. For TCRbeta analysis, collaborator samples were shipped as frozen whole blood, as isolated PBMCs, or as DNA extracted from either sample type. This record comes from a study of blood T cell repertoires in COVID-19 (dated by TCRdb to about 2020). With respect to the entire study: The collaborator samples originated in the United States, Italy and Spain and spanned the acute and convalescent phases of COVID-19. Nearly every sample came with metadata listing a de-identified subject ID, COVID-19 status, age in years and sex. The prospective study material was composed of cDNA or gDNA derived from T cells, B-cell-depleted T cells, or PBMCs. The samples were drawn from two sources: the first 160 participants of the ongoing ImmuneRACE study, and 950 to 1,500 subjects contributed by 6 global collaborators. The repertoires were released in a freely available public database intended as a resource for research on the immune response to SARS-CoV-2. HLA class I and class II types, where available, came from metadata supplied by the sample provider rather than from assay-based typing. Deeply sampled blood TCRbeta repertoires from subjects exposed to, actively infected with, or recovered from COVID-19 were included in the dataset.

The cysteine opens and the phenylalanine closes a CDR3 of 11 amino acids. Of all the DNA, just the CDR3 is kept, 33 bases in frame from base 1. As encoded in the germline V gene, CDR1 is SGHRS while CDR2 is YFSETQ. Trimming at the junction amounts to 7 bases on V and 1 base on J, and the germline ends lie 4 bases apart. General conclusions and limits of the study: The amount of clinical and demographic metadata varied by source and participant and was provided uncurated.

TCRbeta CDR3 regions were amplified from genomic DNA by means of the immunoSEQ Assay, a bias-controlled multiplex PCR. Under the source paper's analysis protocol: The number of nucleated cells in each sample was estimated from the amplification of reference gene primers within the assay. To quantify the absolute abundance of each unique TCRbeta CDR3 rearrangement, sequence reads were collapsed and filtered. For each sample, productive Simpson clonality was calculated by taking the square root of Simpson's diversity index across productive rearrangements. TCRdb holds this immuneACCESS table with in-frame rearrangements only. Some clones are missing; in checked studies, unresolved V genes explain under half, and the rest has no known cause. D and trimming come from the DNA, and the V and J calls and clone size come from that table. This sample lists 300,000 to 350,000 clones; about nine tenths were detected once. The biggest ten clones account for approximately 6.8% of the sample.

This TCR came from a woman aged 25 to 39 with COVID-19, enrolled during active disease. The V and J genes are TRBV5-1 and TRBJ2-3; confidence is insufficient to name the D gene. Sequenced: peripheral blood. The CDR3 region reads CASRGTDTQYF. In nucleotides, the sequence is TGCGCCAGCCGGGGCACAGATACGCAGTATTTT. The CDR3, completed at both ends by the reference TRBV5-1 and TRBJ2-3 genes, gives the full variable domain KAGVTQTPRYLIKTRGQQVTLSCSPISGHRSVSWYQQTPGQGLQFLFEYFSETQRNKGNFPGRFSGRQFSNSRSEMNVSTLELGDSALYLCASRGTDTQYFGPGTRLTVL.